This T cell receptor beta chain was captured by sequencing in a study of B cell selection in AIRE deficiency. Study outcomes and limitations: About 30.6% of healthy-donor shared Treg TCRbeta sequences appeared in patient Tconv cells. Only around a tenth of around 3,900 shared Treg sequences were patient-specific; about 33% healthy-specific. In TCRBV usage, CDR3 length and diversity, patient Tconv and Treg cells matched healthy donors.

Sorted regulatory T cells were CD4-positive, CD25-high and CD127-low or negative. Original handling: Patients' Tregs yielded some 56,000 distinct TCRbeta sequences; donors' 80,000 to 100,000. Repertoires were generated with immunoSEQ multiplex PCR, while TCRdb's copy carries only in-frame clones and drops some. That table is the source of V, J and clone size, and D and trimming were worked out from the DNA. The sample shows about 14,000 clones, 85% to 95% of them seen only once. Trimming stripped 1 base from V and 5 bases from J, with 17 bases between. The CDR3 has 16 residues. Germline assignment: CDR1 KGHSH and CDR2 LQKENI. Concerning this clone: Its antigen is not known.

This clonotype was obtained from a human donor with AIRE deficiency. The sample was Tregs sorted from PBMCs. The chain couples TRBV18 to TRBJ2-5; possible D gene TRBD2, 5 bases. DNA of the CDR3: TGTGCCAGCTCACCACTCCCCCCGGGAAATAGGGAGACCCAGTACTTC. Its protein product is CASSPLPPGNRETQYF.